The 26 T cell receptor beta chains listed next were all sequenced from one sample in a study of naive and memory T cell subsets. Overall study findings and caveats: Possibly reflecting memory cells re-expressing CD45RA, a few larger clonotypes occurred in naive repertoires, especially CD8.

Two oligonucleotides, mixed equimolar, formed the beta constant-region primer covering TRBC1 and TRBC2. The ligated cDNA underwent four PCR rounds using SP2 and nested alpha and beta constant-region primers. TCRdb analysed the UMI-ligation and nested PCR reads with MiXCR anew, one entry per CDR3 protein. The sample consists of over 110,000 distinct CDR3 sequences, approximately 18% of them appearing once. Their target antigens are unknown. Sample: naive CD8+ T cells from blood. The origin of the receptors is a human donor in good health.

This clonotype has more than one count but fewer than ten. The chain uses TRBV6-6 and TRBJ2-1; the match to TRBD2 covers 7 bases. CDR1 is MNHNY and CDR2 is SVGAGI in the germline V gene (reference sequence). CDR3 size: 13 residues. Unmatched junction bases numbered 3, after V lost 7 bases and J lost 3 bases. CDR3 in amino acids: CASMSGNYNEQFF. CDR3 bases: TGTGCCAGCATGAGCGGGAACTACAATGAGCAGTTCTTC.

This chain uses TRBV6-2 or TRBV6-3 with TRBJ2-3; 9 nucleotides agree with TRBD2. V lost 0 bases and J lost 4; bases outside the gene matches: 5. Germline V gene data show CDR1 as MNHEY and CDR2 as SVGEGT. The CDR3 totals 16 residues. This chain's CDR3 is CASSYSSSGSADTQYF. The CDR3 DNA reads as TGTGCCAGCAGTTACTCGAGTAGCGGGAGCGCAGATACGCAGTATTTT.

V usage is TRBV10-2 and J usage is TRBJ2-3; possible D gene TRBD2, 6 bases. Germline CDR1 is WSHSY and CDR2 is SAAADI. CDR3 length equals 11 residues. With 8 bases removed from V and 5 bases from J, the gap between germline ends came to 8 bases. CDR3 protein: CASGRKDTQYF. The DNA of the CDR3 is TGCGCCAGCGGGAGGAAAGATACGCAGTATTTT.

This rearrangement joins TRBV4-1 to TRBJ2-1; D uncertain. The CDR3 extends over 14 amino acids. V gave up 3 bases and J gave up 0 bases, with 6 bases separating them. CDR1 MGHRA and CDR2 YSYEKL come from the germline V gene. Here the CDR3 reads CASSHPSSYNEQFF. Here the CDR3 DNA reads TGCGCCAGCAGCCATCCGAGCTCCTACAATGAGCAGTTCTTC.

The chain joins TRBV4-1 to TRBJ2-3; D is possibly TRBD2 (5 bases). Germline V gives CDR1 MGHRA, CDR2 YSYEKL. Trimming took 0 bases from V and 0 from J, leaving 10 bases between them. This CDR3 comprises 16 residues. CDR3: CASSQEYLASTDTQYF. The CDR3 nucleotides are TGCGCCAGCAGCCAAGAGTACCTAGCTAGCACAGATACGCAGTATTTT.

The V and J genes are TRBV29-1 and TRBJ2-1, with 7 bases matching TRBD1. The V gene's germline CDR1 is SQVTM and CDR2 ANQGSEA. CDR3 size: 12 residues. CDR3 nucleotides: TGCAGTGCAGTCCCGACAGGGATTGAGCAGTTCTTC. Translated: CSAVPTGIEQFF.

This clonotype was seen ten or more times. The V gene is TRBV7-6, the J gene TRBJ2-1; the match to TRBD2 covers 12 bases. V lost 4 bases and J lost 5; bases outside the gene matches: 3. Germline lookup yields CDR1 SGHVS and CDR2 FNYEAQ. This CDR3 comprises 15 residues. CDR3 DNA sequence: TGTGCCAGCAGCTCATGGACTAGCGGGAACAATGAGCAGTTCTTC. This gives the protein CASSSWTSGNNEQFF.

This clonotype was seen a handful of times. Written as DNA, the CDR3 is TGCAGTGGTCATGAGGGCCTCAACACTGAAGCTTTCTTT. This encodes CSGHEGLNTEAFF. The V and J genes are TRBV20-1 and TRBJ1-1; D is unclear. Germline V gene lookup returns CDR1 DFQATT and CDR2 SNEGSKA (reference sequence). Between the trimmed V and J ends, which lost 7 bases and 2 bases, there was a span of 14 bases. The CDR3 runs to 13 residues.

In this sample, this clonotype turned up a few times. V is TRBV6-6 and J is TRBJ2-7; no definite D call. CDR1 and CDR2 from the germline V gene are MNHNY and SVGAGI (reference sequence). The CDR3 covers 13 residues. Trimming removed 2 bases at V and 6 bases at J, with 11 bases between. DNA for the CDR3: TGTGCCAGCAGTTACAGTCACCCAGGCGAGCAGTACTTC. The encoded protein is CASSYSHPGEQYF.

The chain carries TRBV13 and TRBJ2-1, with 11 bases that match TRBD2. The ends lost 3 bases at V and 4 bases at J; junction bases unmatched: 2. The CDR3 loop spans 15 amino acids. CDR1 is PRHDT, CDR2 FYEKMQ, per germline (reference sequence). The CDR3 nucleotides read TGTGCCAGCAGCTTTAGCGGGAGGGGTTACAATGAGCAGTTCTTC. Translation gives CASSFSGRGYNEQFF. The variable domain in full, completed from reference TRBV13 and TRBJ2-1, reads AAGVIQSPRHLIKEKRETATLKCYPIPRHDTVYWYQQGPGQDPQFLISFYEKMQSDKGSIPDRFSAQQFSDYHSELNMSSLELGDSALYFCASSFSGRGYNEQFFGPGTRLTVL.

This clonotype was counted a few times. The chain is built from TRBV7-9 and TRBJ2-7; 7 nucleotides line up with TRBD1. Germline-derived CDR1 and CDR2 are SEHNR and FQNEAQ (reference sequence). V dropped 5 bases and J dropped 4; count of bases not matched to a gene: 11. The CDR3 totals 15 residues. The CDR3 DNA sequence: TGTGCCAGCAGCCTCCCTCTGGGACAGCGATACGAGCAGTACTTC. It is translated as CASSLPLGQRYEQYF.

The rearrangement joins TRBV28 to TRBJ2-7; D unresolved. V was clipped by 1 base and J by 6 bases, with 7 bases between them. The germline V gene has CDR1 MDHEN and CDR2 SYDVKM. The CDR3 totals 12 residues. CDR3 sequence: CASSLSAVEQYF. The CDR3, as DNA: TGTGCCAGCAGTTTATCGGCCGTCGAGCAGTACTTC.

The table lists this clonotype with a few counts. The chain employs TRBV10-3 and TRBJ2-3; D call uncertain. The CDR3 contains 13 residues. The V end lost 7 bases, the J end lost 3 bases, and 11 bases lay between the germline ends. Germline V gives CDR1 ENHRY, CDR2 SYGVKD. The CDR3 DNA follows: TGTGCCATCAACCCTCGGGCGACAGATACGCAGTATTTT. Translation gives CAINPRATDTQYF.

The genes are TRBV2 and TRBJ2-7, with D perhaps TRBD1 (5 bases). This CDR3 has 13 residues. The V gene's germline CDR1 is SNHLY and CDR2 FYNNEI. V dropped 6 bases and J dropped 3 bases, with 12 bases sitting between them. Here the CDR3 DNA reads TGTGCCAGCAGGACGGACACGAACTACGAGCAGTACTTC. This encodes CASRTDTNYEQYF.

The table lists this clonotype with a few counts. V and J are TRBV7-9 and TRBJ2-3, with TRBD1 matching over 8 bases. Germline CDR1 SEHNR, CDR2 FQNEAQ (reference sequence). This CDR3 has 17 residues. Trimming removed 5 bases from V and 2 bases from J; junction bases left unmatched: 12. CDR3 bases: TGTGCCAGCAGCGGAGAGGCGGGACAGGACCCCACAGATACGCAGTATTTT. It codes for CASSGEAGQDPTDTQYF.

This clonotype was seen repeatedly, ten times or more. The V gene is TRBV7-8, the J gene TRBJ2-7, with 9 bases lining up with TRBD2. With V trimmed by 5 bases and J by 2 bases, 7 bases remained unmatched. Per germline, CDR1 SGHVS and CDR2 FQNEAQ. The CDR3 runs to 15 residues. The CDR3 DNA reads TGTGCCAGCAGCCCGGCCGGCGGGAGGGCCTACGAGCAGTACTTC. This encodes CASSPAGGRAYEQYF.

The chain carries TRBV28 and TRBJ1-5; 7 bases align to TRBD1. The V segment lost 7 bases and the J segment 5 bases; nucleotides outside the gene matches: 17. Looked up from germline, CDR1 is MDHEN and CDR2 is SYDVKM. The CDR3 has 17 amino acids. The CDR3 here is CASTPARGGGWHQPQHF. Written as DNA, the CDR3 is TGTGCCAGCACCCCGGCACGAGGGGGCGGCTGGCATCAGCCCCAGCATTTT.

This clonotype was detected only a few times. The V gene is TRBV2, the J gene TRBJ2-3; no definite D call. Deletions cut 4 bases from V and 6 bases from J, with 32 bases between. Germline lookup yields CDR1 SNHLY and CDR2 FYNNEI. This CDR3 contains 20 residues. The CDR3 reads CASSVEGQDNRFPSDDTQYF. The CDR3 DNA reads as TGTGCCAGCAGTGTTGAAGGCCAGGATAATAGGTTCCCGTCGGACGATACGCAGTATTTT.

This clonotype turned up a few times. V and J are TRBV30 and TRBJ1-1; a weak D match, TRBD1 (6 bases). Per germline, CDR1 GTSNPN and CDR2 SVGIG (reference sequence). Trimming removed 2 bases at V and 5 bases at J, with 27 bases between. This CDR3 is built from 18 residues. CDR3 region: CAWSLRTPYDRIATEAFF. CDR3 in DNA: TGTGCCTGGAGTCTCCGTACCCCCTACGACAGGATAGCGACTGAAGCTTTCTTT.

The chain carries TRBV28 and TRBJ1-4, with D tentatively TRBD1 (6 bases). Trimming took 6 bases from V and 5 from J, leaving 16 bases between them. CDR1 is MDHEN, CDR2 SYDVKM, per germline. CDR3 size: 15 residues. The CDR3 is CASRAEDRLNEKLFF. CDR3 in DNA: TGTGCCAGCAGAGCTGAGGACAGATTAAATGAAAAACTGTTTTTT.

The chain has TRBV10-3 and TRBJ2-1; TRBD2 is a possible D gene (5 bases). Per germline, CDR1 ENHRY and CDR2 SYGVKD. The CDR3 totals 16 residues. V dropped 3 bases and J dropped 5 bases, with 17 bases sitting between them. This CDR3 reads CAISDFVGESHNEQFF. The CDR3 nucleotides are TGTGCCATCAGTGACTTTGTGGGAGAATCCCACAATGAGCAGTTCTTC.

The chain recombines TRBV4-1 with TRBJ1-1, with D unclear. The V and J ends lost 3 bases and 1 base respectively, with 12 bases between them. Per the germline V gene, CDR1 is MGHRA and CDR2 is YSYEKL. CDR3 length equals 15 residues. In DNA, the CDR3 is TGCGCCAGCAGCCACGTTCTGCTTCGGAACACTGAAGCTTTCTTT. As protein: CASSHVLLRNTEAFF.

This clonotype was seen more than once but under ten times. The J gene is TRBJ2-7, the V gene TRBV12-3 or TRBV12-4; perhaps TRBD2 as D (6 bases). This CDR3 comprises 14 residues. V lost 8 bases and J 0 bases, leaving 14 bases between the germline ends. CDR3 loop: CASSLAGISYEQYF. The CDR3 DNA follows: TGTGCCAGCTCCCTGGCGGGAATCTCCTACGAGCAGTACTTC.

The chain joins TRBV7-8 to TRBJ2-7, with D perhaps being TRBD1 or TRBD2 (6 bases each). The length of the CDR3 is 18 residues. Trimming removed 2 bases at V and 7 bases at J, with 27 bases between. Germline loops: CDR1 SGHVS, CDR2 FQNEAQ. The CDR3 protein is CASSLKAGVLFIGGEQYF. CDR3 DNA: TGTGCCAGCAGCTTAAAAGCAGGGGTTCTCTTCATAGGGGGGGAGCAGTACTTC.

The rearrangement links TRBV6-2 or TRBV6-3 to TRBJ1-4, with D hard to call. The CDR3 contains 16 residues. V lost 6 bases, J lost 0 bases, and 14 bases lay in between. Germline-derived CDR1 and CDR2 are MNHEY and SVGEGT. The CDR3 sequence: CASRMVGIATNEKLFF. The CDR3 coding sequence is TGTGCCAGCAGAATGGTCGGGATTGCAACTAATGAAAAACTGTTTTTT.

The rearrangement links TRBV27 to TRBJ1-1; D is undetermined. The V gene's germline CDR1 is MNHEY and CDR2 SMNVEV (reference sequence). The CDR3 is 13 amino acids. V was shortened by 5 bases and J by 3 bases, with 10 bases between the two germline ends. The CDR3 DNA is TGTGCCAGCAGTATAATTATGGACACTGAAGCTTTCTTT. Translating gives CASSIIMDTEAFF.